This T cell receptor beta chain was retrieved from a study of neurological immune-mediated disorders. Study observations and caveats: No CDR3 amino acid sequences recurred among expanded clones across subjects, suggesting private repertoires in all groups.

As for this clonotype: What it binds is not known.

The time point here: longitudinal time-point 2. Healthy controls were blood bank volunteers in Maryland, USA. PBMCs stored at -80 C, 2 million in total, were the source of the unsorted libraries. The cDNA was generated through 5'RACE incorporating 10-nucleotide random UMIs. Each CDR3 protein gets one entry after TCRdb re-called the 5' RACE reads with MiXCR. The sample shows about 60,000 distinct CDR3 sequences, roughly 10% of them seen only once. The CDR3 has 16 residues. Trimming pared 0 bases from V and 7 bases from J, leaving 14 bases between. The germline CDR1 and CDR2 sequences are SGHRS and YFSETQ.

The clonotype comes from a man aged 25 to 40 in good health. Sequencing was performed on PBMCs. The gene calls are TRBV5-1 and TRBJ1-6; possibly TRBD1 for D (6 bases). The CDR3 is CASSLDPQGRNSPLHF. DNA of the CDR3: TGCGCCAGCAGCTTGGACCCCCAGGGGAGAAATTCACCCCTCCACTTT. The whole variable domain, remainder taken from reference TRBV5-1 and TRBJ1-6, is KAGVTQTPRYLIKTRGQQVTLSCSPISGHRSVSWYQQTPGQGLQFLFEYFSETQRNKGNFPGRFSGRQFSNSRSEMNVSTLELGDSALYLCASSLDPQGRNSPLHFGNGTRLTVT.